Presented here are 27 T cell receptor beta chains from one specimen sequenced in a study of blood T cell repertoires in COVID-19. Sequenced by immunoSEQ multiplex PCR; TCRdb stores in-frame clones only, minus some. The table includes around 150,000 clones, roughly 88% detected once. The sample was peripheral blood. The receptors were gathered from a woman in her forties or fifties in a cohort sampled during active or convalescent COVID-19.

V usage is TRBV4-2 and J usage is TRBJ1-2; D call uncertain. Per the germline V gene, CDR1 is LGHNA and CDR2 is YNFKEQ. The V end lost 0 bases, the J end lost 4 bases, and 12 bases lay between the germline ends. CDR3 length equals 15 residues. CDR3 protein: CASSQDQVSSYGYTF. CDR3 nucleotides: TGTGCCAGCAGCCAAGATCAGGTGAGCTCCTATGGCTACACCTTC.

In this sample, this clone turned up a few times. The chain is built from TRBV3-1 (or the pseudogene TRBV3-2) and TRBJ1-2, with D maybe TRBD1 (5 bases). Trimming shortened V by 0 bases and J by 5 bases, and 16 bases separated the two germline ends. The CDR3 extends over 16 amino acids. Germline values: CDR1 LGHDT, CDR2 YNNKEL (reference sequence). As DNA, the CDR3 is TGTGCCAGCAGCCAAGATCTAAGGAGAGCAGGGTATGGCTACACCTTC. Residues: CASSQDLRRAGYGYTF.

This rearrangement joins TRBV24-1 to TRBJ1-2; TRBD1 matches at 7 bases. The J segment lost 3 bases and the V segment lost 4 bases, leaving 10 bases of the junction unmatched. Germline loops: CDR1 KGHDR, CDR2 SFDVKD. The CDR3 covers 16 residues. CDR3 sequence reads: CATSETAGGTDYGYTF. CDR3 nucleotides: TGTGCCACCAGTGAGACAGCAGGGGGAACTGACTATGGCTACACCTTC.

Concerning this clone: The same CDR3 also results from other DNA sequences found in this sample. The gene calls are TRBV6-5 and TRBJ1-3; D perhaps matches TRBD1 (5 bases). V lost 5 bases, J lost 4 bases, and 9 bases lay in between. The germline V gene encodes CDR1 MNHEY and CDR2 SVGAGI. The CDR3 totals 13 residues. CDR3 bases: TGTGCCAGCAGTCCAGGGTTCGGAAACACCATATATTTT. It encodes CASSPGFGNTIYF.

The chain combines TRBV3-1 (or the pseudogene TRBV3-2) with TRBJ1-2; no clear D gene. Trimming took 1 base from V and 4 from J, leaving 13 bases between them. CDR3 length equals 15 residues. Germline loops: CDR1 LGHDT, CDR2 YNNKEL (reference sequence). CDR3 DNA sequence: TGTGCCAGCAGCCAAGTTGTCAGCGAGGGCTATGGCTACACCTTC. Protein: CASSQVVSEGYGYTF.

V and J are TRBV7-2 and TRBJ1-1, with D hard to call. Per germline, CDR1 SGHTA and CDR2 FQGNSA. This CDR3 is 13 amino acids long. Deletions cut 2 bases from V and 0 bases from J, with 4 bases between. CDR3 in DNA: TGTGCCAGCAGCTTATCCATGAACACTGAAGCTTTCTTT. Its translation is CASSLSMNTEAFF.

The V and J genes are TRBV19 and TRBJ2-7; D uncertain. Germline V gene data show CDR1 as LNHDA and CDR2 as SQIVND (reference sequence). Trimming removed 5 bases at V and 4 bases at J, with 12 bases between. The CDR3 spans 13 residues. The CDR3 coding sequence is TGTGCCAGTAGTCGGAGCAGAAGGTACGAGCAGTACTTC. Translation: CASSRSRRYEQYF.

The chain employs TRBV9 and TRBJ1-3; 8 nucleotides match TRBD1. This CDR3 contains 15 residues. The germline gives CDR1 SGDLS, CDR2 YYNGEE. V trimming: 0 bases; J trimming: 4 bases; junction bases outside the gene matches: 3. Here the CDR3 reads CASSVDRGNGNTIYF. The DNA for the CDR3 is TGTGCCAGCAGCGTAGACAGGGGGAACGGAAACACCATATATTTT.

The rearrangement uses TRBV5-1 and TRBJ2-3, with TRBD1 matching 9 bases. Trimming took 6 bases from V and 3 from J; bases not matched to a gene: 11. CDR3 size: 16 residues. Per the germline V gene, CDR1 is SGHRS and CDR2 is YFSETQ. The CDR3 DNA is TGCGCCAGCATACTACAGGGGGCTTCTGGAACAGATACGCAGTATTTT. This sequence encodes CASILQGASGTDTQYF.

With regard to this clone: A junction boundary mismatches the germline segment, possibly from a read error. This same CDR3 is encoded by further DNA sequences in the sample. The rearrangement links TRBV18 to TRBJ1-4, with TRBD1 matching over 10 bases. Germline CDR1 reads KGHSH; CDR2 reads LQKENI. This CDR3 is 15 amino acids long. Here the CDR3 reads CASSGQGPTNEKLFF. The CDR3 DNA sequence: TGTGCCAGCTCGGGACAGGGGCCAACGAATGAAAAACTGTTTTTT.

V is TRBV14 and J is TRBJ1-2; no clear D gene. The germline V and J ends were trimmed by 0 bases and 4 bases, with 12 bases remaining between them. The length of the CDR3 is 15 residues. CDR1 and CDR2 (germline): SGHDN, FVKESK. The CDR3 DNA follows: TGTGCCAGCAGCCAAGATTTCGCAGAAATCTATGGCTACACCTTC. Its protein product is CASSQDFAEIYGYTF.

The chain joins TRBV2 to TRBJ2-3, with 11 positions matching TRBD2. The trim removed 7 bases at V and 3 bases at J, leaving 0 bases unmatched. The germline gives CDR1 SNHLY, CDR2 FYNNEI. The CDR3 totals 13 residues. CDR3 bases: TGTGCCAGCACTAGCGGGGGGACAGATACGCAGTATTTT. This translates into CASTSGGTDTQYF.

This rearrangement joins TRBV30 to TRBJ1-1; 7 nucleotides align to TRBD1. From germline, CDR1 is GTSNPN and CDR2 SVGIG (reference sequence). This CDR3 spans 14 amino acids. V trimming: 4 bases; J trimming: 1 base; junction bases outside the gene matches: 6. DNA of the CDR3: TGTGCCTGGATAAGGGGACAGCGGAACACTGAAGCTTTCTTT. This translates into CAWIRGQRNTEAFF.

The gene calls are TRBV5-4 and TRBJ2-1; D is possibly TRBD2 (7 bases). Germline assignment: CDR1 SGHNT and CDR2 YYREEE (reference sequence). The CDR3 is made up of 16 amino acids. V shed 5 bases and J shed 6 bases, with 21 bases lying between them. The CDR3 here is CASSPSRGGRINEQFF. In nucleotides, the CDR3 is TGTGCCAGCAGTCCCAGTAGGGGGGGCCGGATCAATGAGCAGTTCTTC.

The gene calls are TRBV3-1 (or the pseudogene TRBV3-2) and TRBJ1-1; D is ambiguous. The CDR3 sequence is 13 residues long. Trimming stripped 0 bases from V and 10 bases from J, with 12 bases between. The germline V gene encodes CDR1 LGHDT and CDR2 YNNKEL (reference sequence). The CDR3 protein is CASSQEGRRRAFF. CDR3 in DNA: TGTGCCAGCAGCCAAGAGGGCAGGAGGAGAGCTTTCTTT.

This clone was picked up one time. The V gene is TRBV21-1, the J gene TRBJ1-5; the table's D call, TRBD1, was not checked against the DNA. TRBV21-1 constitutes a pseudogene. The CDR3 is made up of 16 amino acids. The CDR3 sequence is CASSKDPRQGLTPQHF. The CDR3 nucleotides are TGTGCCAGCAGCAAAGACCCGCGGCAGGGGTTAACGCCCCAGCATTTT.

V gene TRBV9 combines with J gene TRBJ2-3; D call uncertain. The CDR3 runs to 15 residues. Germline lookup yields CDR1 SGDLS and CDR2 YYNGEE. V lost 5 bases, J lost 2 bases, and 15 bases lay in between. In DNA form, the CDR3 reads TGTGCCAGCAGACCCCCGGGTCGTAACACAGATACGCAGTATTTT. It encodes CASRPPGRNTDTQYF.

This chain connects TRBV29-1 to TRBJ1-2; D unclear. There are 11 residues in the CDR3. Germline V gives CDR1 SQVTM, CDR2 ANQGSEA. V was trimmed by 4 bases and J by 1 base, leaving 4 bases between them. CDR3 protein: CSVVNNYGYTF. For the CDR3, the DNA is TGCAGCGTTGTCAATAACTATGGCTACACCTTC.

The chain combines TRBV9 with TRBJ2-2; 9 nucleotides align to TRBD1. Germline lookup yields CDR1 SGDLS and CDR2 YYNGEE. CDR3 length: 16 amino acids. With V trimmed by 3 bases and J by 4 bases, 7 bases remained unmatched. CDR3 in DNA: TGTGCCAGCAGCGCCCCGAGGGACAGGGTCACCGGGGAGCTGTTTTTT. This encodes CASSAPRDRVTGELFF.

CDR3 coding DNA: TGTGCCAGCAGTTTAACAGCCTTAGGAGGCTACGAGCAGTACTTC. It translates to CASSLTALGGYEQYF. This chain links TRBV7-8 with TRBJ2-7, with D tentatively TRBD2 (5 bases). Germline V lookup: CDR1 SGHVS, CDR2 FQNEAQ. The CDR3 totals 15 residues. The V end lost 6 bases, the J end lost 3 bases, and 18 bases lay between the germline ends.

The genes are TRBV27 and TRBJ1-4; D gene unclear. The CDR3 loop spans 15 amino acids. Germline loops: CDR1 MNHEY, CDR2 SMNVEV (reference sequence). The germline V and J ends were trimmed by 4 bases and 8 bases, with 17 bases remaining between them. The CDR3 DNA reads TGTGCCAGCAGTTCCACTGGGAGCGGTGAGGAAAAACTGTTTTTT. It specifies CASSSTGSGEEKLFF.

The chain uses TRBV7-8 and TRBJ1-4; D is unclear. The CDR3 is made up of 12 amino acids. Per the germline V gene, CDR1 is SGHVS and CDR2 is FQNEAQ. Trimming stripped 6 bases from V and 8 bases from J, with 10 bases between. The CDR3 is CASSRGNEKLFF. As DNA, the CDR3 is TGTGCCAGCAGTCGCGGCAACGAAAAACTGTTTTTT.

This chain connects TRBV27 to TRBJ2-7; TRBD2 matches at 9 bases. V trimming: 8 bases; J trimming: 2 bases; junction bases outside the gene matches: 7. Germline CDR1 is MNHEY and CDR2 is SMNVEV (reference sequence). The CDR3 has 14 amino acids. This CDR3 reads CASHGAGGPYEQYF. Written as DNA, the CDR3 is TGTGCCAGCCATGGGGCGGGGGGGCCCTACGAGCAGTACTTC.

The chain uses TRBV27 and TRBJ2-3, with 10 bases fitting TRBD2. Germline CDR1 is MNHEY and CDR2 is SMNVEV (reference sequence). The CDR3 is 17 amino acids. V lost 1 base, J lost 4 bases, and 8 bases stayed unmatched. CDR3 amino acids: CASSLLSASGGSDTQYF. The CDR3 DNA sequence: TGTGCCAGCAGTTTATTATCGGCTAGCGGGGGCTCAGATACGCAGTATTTT.

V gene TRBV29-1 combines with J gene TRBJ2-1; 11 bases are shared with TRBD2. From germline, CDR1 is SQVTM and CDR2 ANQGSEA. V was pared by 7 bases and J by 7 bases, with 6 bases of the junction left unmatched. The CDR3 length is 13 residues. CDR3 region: CSGRTSGWNEQFF. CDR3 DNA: TGCAGCGGACGGACTAGCGGGTGGAATGAGCAGTTCTTC.

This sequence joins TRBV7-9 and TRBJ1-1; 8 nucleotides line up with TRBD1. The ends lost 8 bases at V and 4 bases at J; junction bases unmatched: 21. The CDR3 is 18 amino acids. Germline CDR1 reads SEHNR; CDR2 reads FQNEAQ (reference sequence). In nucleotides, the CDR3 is TGTGCCAGCGGCGGGGACAGGAGGCAGTCGTGGGGGATCACTGAAGCTTTCTTT. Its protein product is CASGGDRRQSWGITEAFF.

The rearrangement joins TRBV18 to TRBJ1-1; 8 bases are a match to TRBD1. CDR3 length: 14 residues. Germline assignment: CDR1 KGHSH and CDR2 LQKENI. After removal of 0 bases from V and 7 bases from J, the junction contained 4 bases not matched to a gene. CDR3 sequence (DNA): TGTGCCAGCTCACCACCGGCAGGGGGCGTTGAAGCTTTCTTT. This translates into CASSPPAGGVEAFF.